One sample yielded the 5 T cell receptor beta chains listed below, sequenced in a study of T cell responses to AZD1222 COVID-19 vaccine. Here immunoSEQ multiplex PCR was the method, and the copy in TCRdb shows in-frame clones only, minus some. The sample has 110,000 or so clones, approximately 92% seen once; the top ten hold around 45%. The input for sequencing was peripheral blood, taken 28 days after the second AZD1222 dose. The source of these receptors is an adult who received the AZD1222 COVID-19 vaccine.

V usage is TRBV29-1 and J usage is TRBJ2-1; D is perhaps TRBD1 (6 bases). CDR3 size: 11 residues. Germline CDR1 is SQVTM and CDR2 is ANQGSEA. V was clipped by 1 base and J by 11 bases, with 9 bases between them. This chain's CDR3 is CSVEATGKQFF. In DNA, the CDR3 is TGCAGCGTTGAAGCCACAGGGAAGCAGTTCTTC.

This chain links TRBV5-8 with TRBJ2-7; D is unresolved. V shed 0 bases and J shed 2 bases, with 12 bases lying between them. Germline CDR1 SGHTS, CDR2 YDEGEE. This CDR3 contains 15 residues. The CDR3 reads CASSLVNVNPYEQYF. The CDR3 DNA is TGTGCCAGCAGCTTGGTTAACGTAAATCCCTACGAGCAGTACTTC. Complete variable domain (other parts from reference TRBV5-8 and TRBJ2-7): EAGVTQSPTHLIKTRGQQATLRCSPISGHTSVYWYQQALGLGLQFLLWYDEGEERNRGNFPPRFSGRQFPNYSSELNVNALELEDSALYLCASSLVNVNPYEQYFGPGTRLTVT.

The CDR3 sequence is CASSQDGSTGTDTQYF. CDR3 sequence (DNA): TGTGCCAGCAGTCAAGATGGCTCTACGGGTACAGATACGCAGTATTTT. The rearrangement joins TRBV25-1 to TRBJ2-3; D ambiguous. Germline-derived CDR1 and CDR2 are MGHDK and SYGVNS. The V end lost 5 bases, the J end lost 3 bases, and 18 bases lay between the germline ends. This CDR3 is built from 16 residues.

The chain recombines TRBV5-4 with TRBJ2-7; 8 nucleotides align to TRBD1. Losses at the gene ends were 3 bases for V and 5 bases for J; bases not matched to a gene: 10. Germline CDR1 reads SGHNT; CDR2 reads YYREEE (reference sequence). This CDR3 spans 15 amino acids. DNA for the CDR3: TGTGCCAGCAGCTCCAGACAGGGGAATGTCGACGAGCAGTACTTC. Translation: CASSSRQGNVDEQYF.

The chain couples TRBV11-3 to TRBJ2-1, with TRBD2 matching over 9 bases. V lost 4 bases and J lost 3; bases outside the gene matches: 10. Germline V gene lookup returns CDR1 SGHNT and CDR2 YENEEA. This CDR3 is 17 amino acids long. CDR3 nucleotide sequence: TGTGCCAGCAGCTGGGGCGGGAGGGCCAGTGGCTACAATGAGCAGTTCTTC. Its protein product is CASSWGGRASGYNEQFF.